A single sample is the source of the 26 T cell receptor beta chains below, sequenced in a study of T cells after yellow fever vaccination. TCRdb re-called the 5' RACE reads with MiXCR, one entry per CDR3 protein. This table has some 120,000 distinct CDR3 sequences, roughly 6.7% appearing once. The input for sequencing was CD4+ T cells sorted from PBMCs, taken more than 8 days after the first yellow fever vaccination. The receptors shown here come from a man between 18 and 35 years old who received the YFV17D yellow fever vaccine.

This clonotype was recorded many times. The V and J genes are TRBV3-1 and TRBJ2-5; D ambiguous. This CDR3 comprises 12 residues. Germline CDR1 and CDR2: LGHDT and YNNKEL (reference sequence). Trimming cost V 3 bases and J 7 bases, with 9 bases left between them. The CDR3 loop reads CASSHESRTQYF. The CDR3 DNA sequence: TGTGCCAGCAGCCACGAGTCGAGGACCCAGTACTTC.

This clonotype has only a few counts. This sequence joins TRBV5-1 and TRBJ1-1, with D unresolved. V was pared by 0 bases and J by 1 base, with 10 bases between. Germline V gene data show CDR1 as SGHRS and CDR2 as YFSETQ. This CDR3 spans 15 amino acids. The DNA of the CDR3 is TGCGCCAGCAGCTTGGCCAGGTTTCAGAACACTGAAGCTTTCTTT. Its translation: CASSLARFQNTEAFF.

This clonotype appeared many times. The CDR3 reads CASSLLPAKNIQYF. The CDR3 DNA follows: TGTGCCAGCAGCTTATTACCCGCCAAAAACATTCAGTACTTC. The genes are TRBV7-2 and TRBJ2-4; D is uncertain. V was clipped by 2 bases and J by 1 base, with 6 bases between them. Germline-derived CDR1 and CDR2 are SGHTA and FQGNSA. The CDR3 loop spans 14 amino acids.

Points on this clonotype: This may stem from a read error, because a much larger clone lies one nucleotide away. This chain links TRBV25-1 with TRBJ2-2, with 8 positions matching TRBD1. In germline, CDR1 is MGHDK, CDR2 SYGVNS. CDR3 length: 14 amino acids. The V and J ends lost 5 bases and 5 bases, in that order; junction bases with no gene match: 4. In DNA, the CDR3 is TGTGCCAGCAGTCGGACAGGGAAGACCGGGGAGCTGTTTTTT. This translates into CASSRTGKTGELFF.

Details on this clonotype: One junction end does not reproduce the germline sequence, and a read error may be involved. V usage is TRBV12-5 and J usage is TRBJ1-2; possibly TRBD1 for D (6 bases). This CDR3 comprises 12 residues. Germline lookup yields CDR1 LGHNT and CDR2 FRNRAP. The DNA for the CDR3 is TGTGCTGGTGGTTGGGCCGGACAGGGCTACACCTTC. It encodes CAGGWAGQGYTF.

This clonotype was found many times. The rearrangement joins TRBV12-3 or TRBV12-4 to TRBJ1-1, with a tentative D call TRBD1 (6 bases). This CDR3 is 14 amino acids long. Trimming cost V 3 bases and J 10 bases, with 18 bases left between them. The CDR3, as DNA: TGTGCCAGCAGTTTGGATCAGGGGAATAATTTAGCTTTCTTT. This gives the protein CASSLDQGNNLAFF.

This clonotype was recorded many times. The chain uses TRBV7-3 and TRBJ1-1; D gene unclear. There are 13 residues in the CDR3. Trimming took 5 bases from V and 5 from J, leaving 12 bases between them. Per the germline V gene, CDR1 is SGHTA and CDR2 is FQGTGA. Here the CDR3 reads CASSPGWGTEAFF. The CDR3 DNA follows: TGTGCCAGCAGCCCCGGCTGGGGTACTGAAGCTTTCTTT.

This clonotype was recorded at least ten times. The chain combines TRBV4-3 with TRBJ1-4; TRBD1 might be the D (6 bases). V gave up 1 base and J gave up 7 bases, with 16 bases separating them. CDR1 and CDR2 (germline): LGHNA, YSLEER. This CDR3 contains 16 residues. The CDR3 here is CASSQATGTRGEKLFF. The CDR3 nucleotides are TGCGCCAGCAGCCAAGCTACAGGGACACGCGGTGAAAAACTGTTTTTT.

This clonotype was seen ten or more times. This chain joins TRBV7-9 and TRBJ1-3; D perhaps matches TRBD1 (6 bases). Germline CDR1 reads SEHNR; CDR2 reads FQNEAQ (reference sequence). CDR3 length: 15 amino acids. V was clipped by 4 bases and J by 2 bases, with 12 bases between them. The CDR3 region has the DNA TGTGCCAGCAGCTATTACAGGGAGACTGGAAACACCATATATTTT. This codes for CASSYYRETGNTIYF.

This chain uses TRBV6-5 with TRBJ2-3, with 8 bases fitting TRBD1. This CDR3 spans 12 amino acids. The J segment lost 4 bases and the V segment lost 6 bases, leaving 0 bases of the junction unmatched. Germline V gene lookup returns CDR1 MNHEY and CDR2 SVGAGI. The CDR3, as DNA: TGTGCCAGCAGGGGACAGGCAGATACGCAGTATTTT. It encodes CASRGQADTQYF.

This clonotype was counted at least ten times. The chain employs TRBV7-9 and TRBJ2-2; 14 bases map to TRBD2. The CDR3 consists of 17 residues. V trimming: 5 bases; J trimming: 7 bases; junction bases outside the gene matches: 9. Germline assignment: CDR1 SEHNR and CDR2 FQNEAQ (reference sequence). The CDR3 DNA sequence: TGTGCCAGCAGCCCCGGACTAGCGGGGGGATTGGACGGGGAGCTGTTTTTT. Its protein is CASSPGLAGGLDGELFF. The whole variable domain, filled in from reference TRBV7-9 and TRBJ2-2, reads DTGVSQNPRHKITKRGQNVTFRCDPISEHNRLYWYRQTLGQGPEFLTYFQNEAQLEKSRLLSDRFSAERPKGSFSTLEIQRTEQGDSAMYLCASSPGLAGGLDGELFFGEGSRLTVL.

This clonotype has a count of ten or more. The rearrangement joins TRBV7-2 to TRBJ2-1; possible D gene TRBD1, 6 bases. This CDR3 spans 19 amino acids. In germline, CDR1 is SGHTA, CDR2 FQGNSA. V was trimmed by 5 bases and J by 0 bases, leaving 23 bases between them. CDR3 DNA sequence: TGTGCCAGCAGCCCTCAGGGGCTCCTAACGGTTAGCTCCTACAATGAGCAGTTCTTC. This sequence encodes CASSPQGLLTVSSYNEQFF. The full variable domain, rest sourced from reference TRBV7-2 and TRBJ2-1, is GAGVSQSPSNKVTEKGKDVELRCDPISGHTALYWYRQSLGQGLEFLIYFQGNSAPDKSGLPSDRFSAERTGGSVSTLTIQRTQQEDSAVYLCASSPQGLLTVSSYNEQFFGPGTRLTVL.

The sample holds many counts of this clonotype. This chain uses TRBV6-1 with TRBJ2-3; 7 bases line up with TRBD2. J was trimmed by 0 bases and V by 5 bases; bases with no gene match: 5. This CDR3 has 15 amino acids. Germline V gene data show CDR1 as MNHNS and CDR2 as SASEGT. The CDR3 loop is CASSQSGDSTDTQYF. Here the CDR3 DNA reads TGTGCCAGCAGTCAAAGCGGGGACAGCACAGATACGCAGTATTTT.

This clonotype was seen many times. This chain joins TRBV12-3 or TRBV12-4 and TRBJ2-3; the D gene is possibly TRBD1 (5 bases). V shed 10 bases and J shed 1 base, with 9 bases lying between them. The CDR3 extends over 12 amino acids. The CDR3 DNA reads TGTGCCAACCAGGGCCGCACAGATACGCAGTATTTT. Amino acids: CANQGRTDTQYF.

This clonotype has just a few counts. The chain recombines TRBV7-2 with TRBJ2-2, with 7 positions matching TRBD1. V lost 5 bases and J lost 3; bases outside the gene matches: 3. The CDR3 has 14 residues. CDR1 is SGHTA, CDR2 FQGNSA, per germline. The CDR3 DNA reads TGTGCCAGCAGCACGGGACAGCACACCGGGGAGCTGTTTTTT. Its protein product is CASSTGQHTGELFF. Full variable domain (outside the CDR3, taken from reference TRBV7-2 and TRBJ2-2): GAGVSQSPSNKVTEKGKDVELRCDPISGHTALYWYRQSLGQGLEFLIYFQGNSAPDKSGLPSDRFSAERTGGSVSTLTIQRTQQEDSAVYLCASSTGQHTGELFFGEGSRLTVL.

This clonotype was seen only a few times. V and J are TRBV6-5 and TRBJ2-7; tentatively, D is TRBD2 (5 bases). Trimming pared 4 bases from V and 2 bases from J, leaving 15 bases between. The CDR3 covers 15 residues. Germline loops: CDR1 MNHEY, CDR2 SVGAGI. CDR3 sequence: CASSSGAGATYEQYF. CDR3 bases: TGTGCCAGCAGTTCGGGCGCGGGTGCAACCTACGAGCAGTACTTC.

There are a few counts of this clonotype. This chain joins TRBV20-1 and TRBJ1-1; D not certain. The V gene's germline CDR1 is DFQATT and CDR2 SNEGSKA (reference sequence). V was pared by 1 base and J by 1 base, with 4 bases between. The CDR3 length is 12 residues. This CDR3 is CSARGQNTEAFF. The CDR3 DNA sequence: TGCAGTGCTAGAGGACAGAACACTGAAGCTTTCTTT.

Notes on this clonotype: It may be a read error: a sequence one base away is much more abundant. The V and J genes are TRBV5-1 and TRBJ2-3; 9 bases are shared with TRBD2. Germline V lookup: CDR1 SGHRS, CDR2 YFSETQ. The CDR3 has 15 residues. V dropped 8 bases and J dropped 6; count of bases not matched to a gene: 13. CDR3 nucleotides: TGCGCCAGGAGGATTAGCGGGGGAGGCGATGATACGCAGTATTTT. Its translation: CARRISGGGDDTQYF.

The J gene is TRBJ2-3, the V gene TRBV5-1, with D perhaps TRBD2 (7 bases). The CDR3 is 15 amino acids. Deletions cut 0 bases from V and 3 bases from J, with 11 bases between. Germline lookup yields CDR1 SGHRS and CDR2 YFSETQ. The CDR3 spells CASSLEEGGTDTQYF. The CDR3 DNA reads as TGCGCCAGCAGCTTGGAAGAGGGGGGGACAGATACGCAGTATTTT.

This clonotype was observed once. A much bigger clone sits one base away, suggesting this may be a read error. Given the absence of the conserved phenylalanine or tryptophan at the CDR3 end, a read error is likely. The V call is TRBV4-2, the J call TRBJ1-5, with D unclear. This CDR3 region has 16 residues. V was trimmed by 0 bases and J by 4 bases, leaving 13 bases between them. Germline V lookup: CDR1 LGHNA, CDR2 YNFKEQ. The CDR3 nucleotides read TGTGCCAGCAGCCAAGAAGGGAACACCTTTAATCAGCCCCAGCATTGT. It translates to CASSQEGNTFNQPQHC.

The sample holds many counts of this clonotype. The chain uses TRBV5-6 and TRBJ1-2; D uncertain. Germline lookup yields CDR1 SGHDT and CDR2 YYEEEE. Trimming stripped 4 bases from V and 6 bases from J, with 13 bases between. The length of the CDR3 is 13 residues. CDR3 in DNA: TGTGCCAGCAGCCCGGTCAGGAGCCATGGCTACACCTTC. It is translated as CASSPVRSHGYTF.

This clonotype was seen at least ten times. This sequence joins TRBV6-5 and TRBJ1-1, with 8 bases aligning to TRBD1. The V gene's germline CDR1 is MNHEY and CDR2 SVGAGI. Trimming took 2 bases from V and 5 from J; bases not matched to a gene: 4. This CDR3 has 14 amino acids. As DNA, the CDR3 is TGTGCCAGCAGTTACCACGGGACAGGAACTGAAGCTTTCTTT. Translation: CASSYHGTGTEAFF.

This clonotype was seen repeatedly, ten times or more. The genes are TRBV30 and TRBJ1-2, with a possible D match to TRBD1 (6 bases). Trimming removed 6 bases at V and 1 base at J, with 12 bases between. Germline CDR1 reads GTSNPN; CDR2 reads SVGIG (reference sequence). The CDR3 spans 13 residues. Written as DNA, the CDR3 is TGTGCCTGCAGACAGGCTCTTAACTATGGCTACACCTTC. Residues: CACRQALNYGYTF.

The chain couples TRBV7-1 to TRBJ2-3, with TRBD2 identical over 8 bases. TRBV7-1 is known as an ORF, though its function is uncertain. J lost 2 bases, V lost 5 bases, and 12 bases had no gene match. The CDR3 totals 17 residues. CDR3 in DNA: TGTGCCAGCAGCCCCGCGCTTCGCGGGGGGCCCACAGATACGCAGTATTTT. Translating gives CASSPALRGGPTDTQYF.

This clonotype came up many times. The chain combines TRBV4-3 with TRBJ1-2; 7 nucleotides match TRBD1. The V gene's germline CDR1 is LGHNA and CDR2 YSLEER. The CDR3 length is 15 residues. V lost 0 bases and J lost 4; bases outside the gene matches: 5. Here the CDR3 reads CASSQDLNRGYGYTF. In nucleotides, the CDR3 is TGCGCCAGCAGCCAAGATCTAAACAGGGGCTATGGCTACACCTTC.

This clonotype was counted at least ten times. CDR3 region: CASSFERGGYGELFF. In DNA, the CDR3 is TGTGCCAGCAGCTTCGAGCGGGGGGGCTACGGGGAGCTGTTTTTT. The chain employs TRBV11-3 and TRBJ2-2; 10 nucleotides line up with TRBD2. Germline CDR1 reads SGHNT; CDR2 reads YENEEA. The CDR3 is 15 amino acids. V shed 3 bases, J shed 7 bases, and the junction held 5 bases outside the gene matches.